The clone carrying this T cell receptor (beta chain) has just a few counts. No antigen is known for it. This specimen belongs to a study of identical twins. The study's findings and limits: Researchers reported excess low generation probability among twin-shared out-of-frame alpha sequences.

MiXCR, run by TCRdb on the 5' RACE reads, gives a single entry per CDR3 protein. The sample shows 600,000 to 850,000 distinct CDR3 sequences, roughly 18% of them seen only once. These data also formed part of another study, on T cells expressing NK-cell markers. From that paper: The TCR beta repertoires originated in sorted CD3+CD56+NKG2C+, CD3+CD56+NKG2C- and CD3+CD56-NKG2C+ T cells. Within the sequenced cohort of eight donors, seven exhibited HCMV seropositivity and one was seronegative. In several donors, dominant clonotypes made up about 25-65% of CD3+CD56-NKG2C+ cells.

The source material was PBMCs. The source of this sequence is a woman aged 18-35 years in good health.

The CDR3 loop reads CASSVVPGWWETQYF. In DNA form, the CDR3 reads TGTGCCAGCAGCGTAGTGCCAGGGTGGTGGGAGACCCAGTACTTC. The genes are TRBV9 and TRBJ2-5; possibly TRBD1 for D (5 bases). V lost 0 bases, J lost 5 bases, and 14 bases lay in between. This CDR3 has 15 amino acids. Germline CDR1 and CDR2: SGDLS and YYNGEE.